This is a list of T cell receptor beta chains from one sample in a study of tumor-infiltrating lymphocytes in primary liver carcinoma. TCRdb re-analysed the multiplex PCR reads in MiXCR, keeping a single row per CDR3 protein. Of almost 200,000 distinct CDR3 sequences in the sample, almost 65% are singletons; the top ten hold roughly 7%. The material sequenced was peripheral blood. Source of these receptors: a woman aged 55-70 years with primary liver carcinoma and hepatitis B virus infection. Each CDR3 is given with its conserved first and last residue. A D gene is named only where the DNA matches it firmly. The size of a clone is reported for some rows only, either as once, few or many, or as a class for expanded clones.

V: TRBV30
size: few
J: TRBJ2-1
D: NA
CDR3: CAWSVTGDWGEQFF
DNA: TGTGCCTGGAGTGTAACGGGGGACTGGGGTGAGCAGTTCTTC

V: TRBV11-2
size: NA
J: TRBJ1-2
D: NA
CDR3: CASNRPDKNYGYTF
DNA: TGTGCCAGCAACCGGCCAGACAAGAACTATGGCTACACCTTT

V: TRBV30
size: few
J: TRBJ1-2
D: NA
CDR3: CAWSRTGSFYGYTF
DNA: TGTGCCTGGAGTCGAACGGGAAGCTTCTATGGCTACACCTTC

V: TRBV30
size: NA
J: TRBJ2-3
D: TRBD1
CDR3: CAWSLGTGDTDTQYF
DNA: TGTGCCTGGAGTCTTGGGACAGGAGACACAGATACGCAGTATTTT

V: TRBV5-1
size: many
J: TRBJ1-1
D: NA
CDR3: CASSLRGLNTEAFF
DNA: TGTGCCAGCAGCCTGAGGGGATTGAACACTGAAGCTTTCTTT

V: TRBV4-2
size: NA
J: TRBJ2-3
D: TRBD2
CDR3: CASTSGASADTQYF
DNA: TGTGCCAGCACGAGCGGGGCCAGCGCAGATACGCAGTATTTT

V: TRBV11-2
size: few
J: TRBJ2-7
D: NA
CDR3: CASSLNSLSYEQYF
DNA: TGTGCCAGCAGCTTAAACAGCCTCTCCTACGAGCAGTACTTC

V: TRBV5-1
size: NA
J: TRBJ2-7
D: TRBD1
CDR3: CASSLQGQPYEQYF
DNA: TGCGCCAGCAGCTTGCAGGGACAGCCCTACGAGCAGTACTTC

V: TRBV6-6
size: few
J: TRBJ1-1
D: NA
CDR3: CASRPTGHMNTEAFF
DNA: TGTGCCAGCAGGCCTACGGGACACATGAACACTGAAGCTTTCTTT

V: TRBV12-3/TRBV12-4
size: many
J: TRBJ2-3
D: NA
CDR3: CASSFLGGLTDTQYF
DNA: TGTGCCAGCAGTTTTTTGGGAGGCCTCACAGATACGCAGTATTTT

V: TRBV28
size: NA
J: TRBJ2-5
D: TRBD2
CDR3: CASSSPRTRTQYF
DNA: TGTGCCAGCAGCTCCCCTCGGACTAGGACCCAGTACTTC

V: TRBV5-5
size: few
J: TRBJ2-3
D: NA
CDR3: CASSLGQLTDTQYF
DNA: TGTGCCAGCAGCTTGGGACAACTCACAGATACGCAGTATTTT

V: TRBV12-3/TRBV12-4
size: many
J: TRBJ2-4
D: NA
CDR3: CASSAGQNIQYF
DNA: TGTGCCAGCAGCGCGGGACAAAACATTCAGTACTTC

V: TRBV6-1
size: many
J: TRBJ2-3
D: NA
CDR3: CASSRERATDTQYF
DNA: TGTGCCAGCAGTCGTGAGCGGGCGACAGATACGCAGTATTTT

V: TRBV28
size: NA
J: TRBJ1-2
D: TRBD1
CDR3: CASGRTGRGVLYGYTF
DNA: TGTGCCAGCGGCCGGACAGGTCGGGGGGTCCTCTATGGCTACACCTTC

V: TRBV11-3
size: NA
J: TRBJ2-7
D: NA
CDR3: CASSPGTGDNYELYF
DNA: TGTGCCAGCAGCCCCGGGACTGGGGACAACTATGAGCTGTACTTC

V: TRBV28
size: NA
J: TRBJ2-1
D: NA
CDR3: CASRRDLNEQLF
DNA: TGTGCCAGCAGGCGGGACCTCAATGAGCAGCTCTTC

V: TRBV5-1
size: NA
J: TRBJ1-6
D: TRBD1
CDR3: CASRVDRTSSYNSPLHF
DNA: TGCGCCAGCAGAGTGGACAGGACGAGCTCCTATAATTCACCCCTCCACTTT

V: TRBV10-3
size: many
J: TRBJ2-7
D: NA
CDR3: CAISDSRMRTYEQYF
DNA: TGTGCCATCAGTGATTCCCGGATGAGGACCTACGAGCAGTACTTC

V: TRBV12-3/TRBV12-4
size: NA
J: TRBJ1-3
D: NA
CDR3: CASCLSGVGNTIYF
DNA: TGTGCCAGCTGTTTATCCGGTGTCGGAAACACCATATATTTT

V: TRBV6-5
size: NA
J: TRBJ2-1
D: TRBD2
CDR3: CASSYGPAGGWDEQFF
DNA: TGTGCCAGCAGTTACGGTCCGGCGGGAGGGTGGGATGAGCAGTTCTTC

V: TRBV10-3
size: once
J: TRBJ1-1
D: NA
CDR3: CVISGRSREYTEAFF
DNA: TGTGTCATCAGTGGGCGTAGTAGGGAGTACACTGAAGCTTTCTTT

V: TRBV28
size: NA
J: TRBJ2-3
D: TRBD2
CDR3: CASSYPRVAGSTDTQYF
DNA: TGTGCCAGCAGTTACCCTCGGGTAGCGGGAAGCACAGATACGCAGTATTTT

V: TRBV28
size: NA
J: TRBJ1-1
D: NA
CDR3: CASSYRGKTTEAFF
DNA: TGTGCCAGCAGTTATCGGGGTAAAACGACTGAAGCTTTCTTT

V: TRBV28
size: NA
J: TRBJ2-1
D: TRBD2
CDR3: CASSFTRTSGRATYNEQFF
DNA: TGTGCCAGCAGTTTCACCCGGACTAGCGGGAGGGCCACCTACAATGAGCAGTTCTTC

V: TRBV5-1
size: few
J: TRBJ2-7
D: TRBD2
CDR3: CASSFNAVGSGRAYEQYF
DNA: TGCGCCAGCAGCTTCAACGCCGTAGGGAGCGGGAGGGCCTACGAGCAGTACTTC

V: TRBV6-6
size: NA
J: TRBJ2-1
D: TRBD2
CDR3: CASNQLAGGANEQFF
DNA: TGTGCCAGCAATCAACTAGCGGGAGGGGCCAATGAGCAGTTCTTC

V: TRBV5-1
size: NA
J: TRBJ1-5
D: TRBD1
CDR3: CASLTGSVNQPQHF
DNA: TGCGCCAGCTTGACAGGGAGCGTCAATCAGCCCCAGCATTTT

V: TRBV11-2
size: NA
J: TRBJ2-5
D: TRBD1
CDR3: CASSPSTGVGEVQYF
DNA: TGTGCCAGCAGCCCCTCGACAGGGGTAGGAGAGGTCCAGTACTTC

V: TRBV6-5
size: NA
J: TRBJ2-1
D: TRBD2
CDR3: CASSFRTSGRGEQFF
DNA: TGTGCCAGCAGTTTCAGGACTAGCGGGAGGGGCGAGCAGTTCTTC

V: TRBV5-1
size: many
J: TRBJ2-2
D: NA
CDR3: CASSTGSGTGELFF
DNA: TGCGCCAGCAGCACAGGGTCTGGTACCGGGGAGCTGTTTTTT

V: TRBV13
size: NA
J: TRBJ2-3
D: NA
CDR3: CASRLSGQGTDKQYF
DNA: TGTGCCAGCAGACTGTCGGGCCAAGGCACAGATAAGCAGTATTTT

V: TRBV2
size: NA
J: TRBJ2-1
D: NA
CDR3: CASSLDYNNEQFF
DNA: TGTGCCAGCAGCCTGGACTACAACAATGAGCAGTTCTTC

V: TRBV6-6
size: many
J: TRBJ2-3
D: TRBD2
CDR3: CASRGGSTDTQYF
DNA: TGTGCCAGCCGGGGGGGTAGCACAGATACGCAGTATTTT

V: TRBV28
size: NA
J: TRBJ2-5
D: NA
CDR3: CASSASIGAGETQYF
DNA: TGTGCCAGCAGTGCCTCTATAGGGGCGGGGGAGACCCAGTACTTC

V: TRBV11-2
size: many
J: TRBJ2-7
D: TRBD2
CDR3: CASSPVGGLGEQYF
DNA: TGTGCCAGCAGCCCGGTGGGAGGGTTGGGCGAGCAGTACTTC

V: TRBV5-1
size: few
J: TRBJ2-1
D: TRBD2
CDR3: CASRWGLAGYNEQFF
DNA: TGCGCCAGCCGATGGGGGCTAGCGGGGTACAATGAGCAGTTCTTC

V: TRBV6-5
size: NA
J: TRBJ1-4
D: TRBD1
CDR3: CASSYSILQGKDEKLFF
DNA: TGTGCCAGCAGTTACTCGATCCTACAGGGGAAGGATGAAAAACTGTTTTTT

V: TRBV5-4
size: many
J: TRBJ2-2
D: NA
CDR3: CASSLSGTMAGELFF
DNA: TGTGCCAGCAGCTTGTCCGGGACGATGGCCGGGGAGCTGTTTTTT

V: TRBV11-3
size: NA
J: TRBJ2-1
D: TRBD2
CDR3: CASSKSGNSYDDQFF
DNA: TGTGCCAGCAGCAAAAGCGGGAACTCCTACGATGACCAGTTCTTC

V: TRBV23-1
size: NA
J: TRBJ2-2
D: TRBD1
CDR3: CASSQPGQGANTGELFF
DNA: TGCGCCAGCAGCCAGCCGGGACAGGGGGCGAACACCGGGGAGCTGTTTTTT

V: TRBV4-1
size: NA
J: TRBJ2-7
D: NA
CDR3: CASSRVSGDEKYF
DNA: TGCGCCAGCAGCCGAGTTTCAGGCGACGAGAAGTACTTC

V: TRBV28
size: few
J: TRBJ2-7
D: TRBD2
CDR3: CASSLAGADEQYF
DNA: TGTGCCAGCAGTCTAGCGGGAGCTGACGAGCAGTACTTC

V: TRBV14
size: few
J: TRBJ2-7
D: NA
CDR3: CASSQGSGVGYEQYF
DNA: TGTGCCAGCAGCCAAGGCTCAGGAGTAGGCTACGAGCAGTACTTC

V: TRBV11-2
size: NA
J: TRBJ2-5
D: NA
CDR3: CASSQGDPTIRLQETQYF
DNA: TGTGCCAGCAGCCAAGGGGACCCGACGATTCGCCTCCAAGAGACCCAATACTTC

V: TRBV6-2/TRBV6-3
size: many
J: TRBJ2-2
D: NA
CDR3: CASTPLGNTGELFF
DNA: TGTGCCAGCACCCCTTTGGGTAACACCGGGGAGCTGTTTTTT

V: TRBV29-1
size: many
J: TRBJ1-1
D: NA
CDR3: CSVEWGHLNTEAFF
DNA: TGCAGCGTTGAGTGGGGACACCTGAACACTGAAGCTTTCTTT

V: TRBV10-3
size: many
J: TRBJ2-5
D: NA
CDR3: CAISPGGERVRETQYF
DNA: TGTGCCATCAGTCCGGGGGGCGAGCGGGTCCGGGAGACCCAGTACTTC

V: TRBV24-1
size: NA
J: TRBJ2-1
D: NA
CDR3: CATSDFRGYEQFF
DNA: TGTGCCACCAGTGATTTTAGAGGGTATGAGCAGTTCTTC

V: TRBV6-5
size: many
J: TRBJ2-1
D: NA
CDR3: CAIPSLATLNEQFF
DNA: TGTGCCATCCCAAGTCTAGCGACCCTCAATGAGCAGTTCTTC

V: TRBV5-6
size: few
J: TRBJ2-5
D: NA
CDR3: CASSLAEWGDQYF
DNA: TGTGCCAGCAGCTTGGCCGAGTGGGGGGACCAGTACTTC

V: TRBV12-5
size: NA
J: TRBJ2-7
D: TRBD2
CDR3: CASGLLVAGRPYEQYF
DNA: TGTGCTAGTGGTTTGCTTGTAGCGGGACGCCCCTACGAGCAGTACTTC

V: TRBV11-3
size: NA
J: TRBJ2-1
D: NA
CDR3: CASSLGRLAMANEQFF
DNA: TGTGCCAGCAGCTTAGGCAGGCTAGCGATGGCCAATGAGCAGTTCTTC

V: TRBV11-2
size: once
J: TRBJ1-2
D: TRBD1
CDR3: CASSTTTGRVNYDYTF
DNA: TGTGCCAGCAGCACTACGACAGGGAGGGTGAACTATGACTACACCTTC

V: TRBV7-9
size: NA
J: TRBJ2-1
D: NA
CDR3: CASSYEQPYDEQFF
DNA: TGTGCCAGCAGCTACGAACAGCCGTACGATGAGCAGTTCTTC

V: TRBV10-2
size: NA
J: TRBJ1-1
D: NA
CDR3: CASSESEIPNTEAFF
DNA: TGCGCCAGCAGTGAGTCAGAAATACCGAACACTGAAGCTTTCTTT

V: TRBV10-3
size: NA
J: TRBJ2-1
D: NA
CDR3: CAISQQDGLNNEQFF
DNA: TGTGCCATCAGTCAACAGGACGGGCTAAACAATGAGCAGTTCTTC

V: TRBV5-4
size: NA
J: TRBJ2-5
D: NA
CDR3: CASISGALGETQYF
DNA: TGTGCCAGCATCTCCGGAGCCCTGGGGGAGACCCAGTACTTC

V: TRBV14
size: NA
J: TRBJ2-7
D: NA
CDR3: CASSQSAGPREHYF
DNA: TGTGCCAGCAGCCAATCTGCGGGTCCCCGCGAGCACTACTTC